The rows below give T cell receptor beta chains drawn from one sample of a study of T cells after yellow fever vaccination. TCRdb re-called the 5' RACE reads through MiXCR, storing one row per CDR3 protein. The data hold 300,000 to 400,000 distinct CDR3 sequences, with under 5% observed a single time. The specimen was PBMCs, collected 5 days after the yellow fever booster vaccination. The receptors derive from a man between 18 and 29 years old who received the YFV17D yellow fever vaccine. The CDR3 runs from the conserved cysteine through the conserved F or W. Each record gives: J gene, clone size, CDR3 length, V gene, D gene, CDR3 protein, CDR3 DNA. The D gene is left open where the match is weak. Size tells how often a clone was seen (once, few, many) or the class of an expanded clone, and some rows leave it out.

TRBJ1-6 few 17 TRBV6-5 NA CASSYGVRAGSGSPLHF TGTGCCAGCAGTTACGGGGTTCGGGCAGGGTCGGGTTCACCCCTCCACTTT
TRBJ2-3 once 15 TRBV5-1 NA CASTEVSPSTDTQYF TGCGCCAGCACAGAGGTCAGCCCTAGCACAGATACGCAGTATTTT
TRBJ1-2 few 14 TRBV7-2 TRBD1 CASSLGQGALGYTF TGTGCCAGCAGCTTAGGACAGGGGGCTCTTGGCTACACCTTC
TRBJ2-2 many 16 TRBV7-2 NA CASSLTRVGESGELFF TGTGCCAGCAGCTTAACCCGGGTCGGGGAGAGCGGGGAGCTGTTTTTT
TRBJ2-5 few 14 TRBV4-2 NA CASSQGRGRETQYF TGTGCCAGCAGCCAAGGAAGGGGGAGAGAGACCCAGTACTTC
TRBJ2-5 NA 19 TRBV15 TRBD2 CATSGLSGTSGLPQETQYF TGTGCCACCAGCGGCTTATCCGGGACTAGCGGATTACCCCAAGAGACCCAGTACTTC
TRBJ2-5 few 16 TRBV28 NA CASTLRGVGRVKTQYF TGTGCCAGCACCCTCAGGGGGGTTGGGAGAGTGAAGACCCAGTACTTC
TRBJ1-2 few 16 TRBV12-3/TRBV12-4 TRBD1 CASSPNSGGRGYGYTF TGTGCCAGCAGTCCTAATTCAGGGGGTCGCGGCTATGGCTACACCTTC
TRBJ2-3 NA 14 TRBV20-1 TRBD2 CSARDPTSADTQYF TGCAGTGCTAGAGACCCGACTAGCGCAGATACGCAGTATTTT
TRBJ2-3 few 17 TRBV11-2 NA CASSLDYAGGNTDTQYF TGTGCCAGCAGCTTAGATTATGCAGGCGGCAACACAGATACGCAGTATTTT
TRBJ2-1 many 14 TRBV18 NA CASSPSLPDNEQFF TGTGCCAGCTCACCATCGCTGCCCGACAATGAGCAGTTCTTC
TRBJ2-5 NA 13 TRBV4-1 NA CASSSGFQETQYF TGCGCCAGCAGCTCCGGGTTCCAAGAGACCCAGTACTTC
TRBJ2-7 few 16 TRBV11-2 TRBD1 CASSSTRDRGPYEQYF TGTGCCAGCAGCTCGACACGGGACAGGGGACCCTACGAGCAGTACTTC
TRBJ2-1 NA 14 TRBV29-1 TRBD1 CSVDKDRAYNEQFF TGCAGCGTTGATAAGGACAGGGCGTACAATGAGCAGTTCTTC
TRBJ2-1 many 13 TRBV3-1 NA CASSRTSANEQFF TGTGCCAGCAGCCGGACGTCCGCCAATGAGCAGTTCTTC
TRBJ1-6 few 15 TRBV7-9 NA CASSTQAGGNSPLHF TGTGCCAGCAGTACCCAGGCCGGGGGTAATTCACCCCTCCACTTT
TRBJ2-3 few 14 TRBV9 NA CASSAWITTDTQYF TGTGCCAGCAGCGCCTGGATAACCACAGATACGCAGTATTTT
TRBJ2-7 many 11 TRBV29-1 NA CSVGRGYEQYF TGCAGCGTTGGCAGGGGTTACGAGCAGTACTTC
TRBJ2-1 many 16 TRBV20-1 TRBD2 CSAVRLAGVLYNEQFF TGCAGTGCCGTAAGACTAGCGGGGGTCCTCTACAATGAGCAGTTCTTC
TRBJ1-2 many 17 TRBV7-9 TRBD1 CASSPSAYSGTARGYTF TGTGCCAGCAGCCCGAGTGCCTATAGTGGGACAGCGCGGGGCTACACCTTC
TRBJ2-3 NA 18 TRBV7-9 NA CASSFCSPGLPGSDTQYF TGTGCCAGCAGCTTTTGTAGTCCGGGACTCCCGGGGTCCGATACGCAGTATTTT
TRBJ1-1 NA 14 TRBV27 TRBD1 CASSPRTGTTEAFF TGTGCCAGCAGTCCGAGGACAGGGACTACTGAAGCTTTCTTT
TRBJ1-4 NA 18 TRBV3-1 NA CASSQGRRTVATNEKLFF TGTGCCAGCAGCCAAGGGAGAAGGACGGTTGCAACTAATGAAAAACTGTTTTTT
TRBJ2-3 few 14 TRBV5-1 NA CASSLHWVSDTQYF TGCGCCAGCAGCCTACACTGGGTGTCAGATACGCAGTATTTT
TRBJ2-2 NA 14 TRBV7-2 TRBD1 CASSFTGVAGELFF TGTGCCAGCAGCTTTACAGGGGTCGCCGGGGAGCTGTTTTTT
TRBJ1-5 many 13 TRBV18 NA CASSSQENQPQHF TGTGCCAGCTCGTCACAGGAGAATCAGCCCCAGCATTTT
TRBJ2-5 few 15 TRBV12-3/TRBV12-4 TRBD2 CASSLITSGEETQYF TGTGCCAGCAGTTTAATAACTAGCGGGGAGGAGACCCAGTACTTC
TRBJ1-5 many 13 TRBV2 NA CASSETGDQPQHF TGTGCCAGCAGTGAAACCGGAGACCAGCCCCAGCATTTT
TRBJ2-1 few 15 TRBV20-1 NA CSARKSGIPNNEQFF TGCAGTGCTAGGAAAAGTGGTATACCCAACAATGAGCAGTTCTTC
TRBJ2-5 many 15 TRBV7-9 TRBD2 CASSPRSTSDETQYF TGTGCCAGCAGCCCGCGATCGACTAGCGACGAGACCCAGTACTTC
TRBJ2-5 many 15 TRBV4-3 TRBD2 CASSSRLAGGETQYF TGCGCCAGCAGCTCCCGACTAGCGGGAGGAGAGACCCAGTACTTC
TRBJ2-2 NA 13 TRBV7-6 NA CASSSDGAGELFF TGTGCCAGCAGCTCGGATGGGGCCGGGGAGCTGTTTTTT
TRBJ2-7 many 14 TRBV6-5 NA CASRARRSSYEQYF TGTGCCAGCAGGGCTAGACGGAGCTCCTACGAGCAGTACTTC
TRBJ2-5 few 14 TRBV24-1 NA CATSDPGRQETQYF TGTGCCACCAGTGACCCCGGGAGACAAGAGACCCAGTACTTC
TRBJ2-4 NA 16 TRBV6-1 NA CASSEGNDRPKNIQYF TGTGCCAGCAGTGAAGGAAACGACAGACCTAAAAACATTCAGTACTTC
TRBJ2-1 many 15 TRBV9 TRBD1 CASSVVTQGANEQFF TGTGCCAGCAGCGTAGTAACCCAGGGGGCGAATGAGCAGTTCTTC
TRBJ2-2 few 17 TRBV11-3 NA CASSLDLGQPNTGELFF TGTGCCAGCAGCTTAGATCTTGGACAACCGAACACCGGGGAGCTGTTTTTT
TRBJ2-7 NA 16 TRBV5-1 NA CASSLEGRGAGDEQYF TGCGCCAGCAGCTTGGAGGGACGCGGGGCAGGCGACGAGCAGTACTTC
TRBJ2-1 NA 15 TRBV5-4 NA CASSEEDRSYNEQFF TGTGCCAGCAGCGAGGAGGACCGGTCCTACAATGAGCAGTTCTTC
TRBJ2-1 NA 13 TRBV29-1 TRBD1 CSAQGPSYNEQFF TGCAGCGCACAGGGGCCCTCCTACAATGAGCAGTTCTTC
TRBJ2-7 few 14 TRBV4-3 NA CASSQDQTSYEQYF TGCGCCAGCAGCCAAGACCAAACTAGTTACGAGCAGTACTTC
TRBJ2-3 few 11 TRBV20-1 NA CSPYKLDTQYF TGCAGTCCCTATAAACTAGATACGCAGTATTTT
TRBJ2-3 many 16 TRBV5-8 NA CASSLGYSGVADTQYF TGTGCCAGCAGCTTGGGGTATTCCGGGGTGGCGGATACGCAGTATTTT
TRBJ2-1 NA 15 TRBV29-1 TRBD1 CSVEDPGGQYNEQFF TGCAGCGTTGAAGATCCAGGGGGACAGTACAATGAGCAGTTCTTC
TRBJ1-3 few 13 TRBV12-3/TRBV12-4 NA CATRGFAGNTIYF TGTGCCACCCGGGGTTTCGCTGGAAACACCATATATTTT
TRBJ2-5 many 15 TRBV9 NA CASSPRAGAPETQYF TGTGCCAGCAGCCCGAGGGCGGGGGCCCCAGAGACCCAGTACTTC
TRBJ1-4 NA 13 TRBV20-1 NA CSAIAATNEKLFF TGCAGTGCTATCGCCGCAACTAATGAAAAACTGTTTTTT
TRBJ2-3 NA 12 TRBV12-5 NA CASGLYPDTQYF TGTGCTAGTGGTTTGTACCCAGATACGCAGTATTTT
TRBJ2-2 many 14 TRBV4-2 NA CASSQGPNTGELFF TGTGCCAGCAGCCAAGGCCCCAACACCGGGGAGCTGTTTTTT
TRBJ2-5 NA 14 TRBV27 TRBD1 CASSSPFRGETQYF TGTGCCAGCAGTTCCCCCTTCAGGGGGGAGACCCAGTACTTC
TRBJ2-5 few 14 TRBV24-1 NA CATSDGGDQETQYF TGTGCCACCAGTGATGGTGGGGACCAAGAGACCCAGTACTTC
TRBJ2-1 NA 12 TRBV7-8 NA CASSSSPNEQFF TGTGCCAGCTCCAGTAGCCCCAATGAGCAGTTCTTC
TRBJ2-1 NA 14 TRBV5-1 NA CASSQLTANNEQFF TGCGCCAGCAGCCAATTAACAGCGAACAATGAGCAGTTCTTC
TRBJ2-3 NA 15 TRBV15 NA CATSAGTYYTDTQYF TGTGCCACCAGCGCCGGGACCTACTACACAGATACGCAGTATTTT
TRBJ2-2 many 15 TRBV2 TRBD2 CASSISGDSPGELFF TGTGCCAGCAGTATTAGCGGGGACTCTCCCGGGGAGCTGTTTTTT
TRBJ2-7 many 13 TRBV11-1 NA CASSLAGPYEQYF TGTGCCAGCAGCTTAGCTGGGCCCTACGAGCAGTACTTC
TRBJ2-1 many 12 TRBV5-1 NA CASSLSSNEQFF TGCGCCAGCAGCTTATCCTCTAATGAGCAGTTCTTC
TRBJ1-2 few 15 TRBV13 NA CASSLFNAGNGGYTF TGTGCCAGCAGCTTATTTAACGCGGGAAATGGGGGCTACACCTTC
TRBJ2-6 NA 15 TRBV11-3 TRBD2 CASSGGATGANVLTF TGTGCCAGTAGCGGGGGGGCTACTGGGGCCAACGTCCTGACTTTC
TRBJ2-1 many 15 TRBV6-5 NA CASSYSARVRNEQFF TGTGCCAGCAGTTACTCGGCCAGGGTTAGAAATGAGCAGTTCTTC